The next 14 T cell receptor beta chains were all read from a single sample in a study of shared clonotypes between healthy human individuals. Sequencing was performed with immunoSEQ multiplex PCR; in TCRdb, only in-frame clones are kept and a portion is missing. The profile shows 180,000 or so clones, 85% to 95% of them singletons. Sequenced sample: naive CD4+ T cells sorted from blood. Sample subset: CD45RA+ positively selected. The receptors originated from a woman in her 30s in good health.

This clone showed up just a few times. V is TRBV27 and J is TRBJ1-2; D ambiguous. The CDR3 is made up of 9 amino acids. V was clipped by 11 bases and J by 6 bases, with 7 bases between them. Germline CDR1 reads MNHEY; CDR2 reads SMNVEV (reference sequence). The CDR3 DNA sequence: TGTGCCTTAGGTGATGGCTACACCTTC. This gives the protein CALGDGYTF.

Here the CDR3 DNA reads TGTGCCAGCAGCCCAGTCCCCGCAGGACGAGCCTATGAGCAGTTCTTC. It is translated as CASSPVPAGRAYEQFF. V and J are TRBV7-9 and TRBJ2-1; D remains unclear. Germline V CDR1 and CDR2: SEHNR, FQNEAQ (reference sequence). The V end lost 5 bases, the J end lost 8 bases, and 22 bases lay between the germline ends. This CDR3 has 16 amino acids.

The V call is TRBV28, the J call TRBJ1-2; the match to TRBD1 covers 9 bases. From germline, CDR1 is MDHEN and CDR2 SYDVKM. V lost 5 bases and J lost 2; bases outside the gene matches: 12. This CDR3 spans 17 amino acids. The CDR3 is CASSIPGQGSYNYGYTF. Written as DNA, the CDR3 is TGTGCCAGCAGTATTCCGGGACAGGGTTCTTACAACTATGGCTACACCTTC.

The rearrangement joins TRBV7-2 to TRBJ2-7, with 11 nucleotides matching TRBD1. This CDR3 region has 15 residues. V lost 6 bases and J lost 3; bases outside the gene matches: 7. From germline, CDR1 is SGHTA and CDR2 FQGNSA. The CDR3 region is CASSNTGTGGYEQYF. The CDR3 DNA is TGTGCCAGCAGTAACACCGGGACAGGGGGCTACGAGCAGTACTTC.

A note on this clone: The junction and the germline gene differ at one end; a read error may be behind it. V usage is TRBV18 and J usage is TRBJ1-4; D is unresolved. Germline CDR1 and CDR2: KGHSH and LQKENI. The CDR3 covers 13 residues. The CDR3 coding sequence is TGTGCCAGCTCACCGAGACCGTTGTCTAACTGGGTTTTT. It encodes CASSPRPLSNWVF.

This rearrangement joins TRBV2 to TRBJ1-1; D is undetermined. The V gene lost 5 bases and the J gene lost 1 base, with 11 bases spanning the gap. The germline V gene encodes CDR1 SNHLY and CDR2 FYNNEI. The CDR3 contains 14 residues. CDR3 loop: CASSPMRGNTEAFF. The CDR3 region has the DNA TGTGCCAGCAGTCCAATGCGGGGGAACACTGAAGCTTTCTTT.

The chain has TRBV7-2 and TRBJ2-5, with unresolved D. Trimming shortened V by 1 base and J by 5 bases, and 11 bases separated the two germline ends. The CDR3 runs 14 residues. The germline V gene encodes CDR1 SGHTA and CDR2 FQGNSA. This CDR3 reads CASSLVVVGETQYF. The CDR3 bases are TGTGCCAGCAGCTTAGTAGTGGTGGGGGAGACCCAGTACTTC.

This clone appeared a few times. The chain uses TRBV4-1 and TRBJ2-7; no clear D gene. CDR1 is MGHRA and CDR2 is YSYEKL in the germline V gene. Between the trimmed V and J ends, which lost 0 bases and 3 bases, there was a span of 12 bases. This CDR3 spans 15 amino acids. CDR3 amino acids: CASSQDRVSGYEQYF. DNA of the CDR3: TGCGCCAGCAGCCAAGATCGGGTATCAGGCTACGAGCAGTACTTC.

V is TRBV29-1 and J is TRBJ2-1; 8 nucleotides agree with TRBD2. The CDR3 totals 14 residues. The J segment lost 5 bases and the V segment lost 4 bases, leaving 7 bases of the junction unmatched. Germline CDR1 SQVTM, CDR2 ANQGSEA. The CDR3 sequence: CSVGLLAENNEQFF. The CDR3 nucleotides are TGCAGCGTTGGTTTACTAGCGGAGAACAATGAGCAGTTCTTC.

The chain has TRBV19 and TRBJ1-5, with a weak D call TRBD1 (6 bases). This CDR3 spans 15 amino acids. With 5 bases removed from V and 2 bases from J, the gap between germline ends came to 13 bases. The V gene's germline CDR1 is LNHDA and CDR2 SQIVND (reference sequence). Written as DNA, the CDR3 is TGTGCCAGTAGTCTAGGGGGAGGAGGCAATCAGCCCCAGCATTTT. Protein sequence: CASSLGGGGNQPQHF.

This rearrangement joins TRBV19 to TRBJ1-2; TRBD1 matches 8 bases. The germline CDR1 and CDR2 sequences are LNHDA and SQIVND (reference sequence). Germline trimming cut 9 bases from V and 7 bases from J; bases unmatched to any gene: 7. This CDR3 has 12 amino acids. Here the CDR3 DNA reads TGTGCCAGCTCGCAGGGGGCGCTTGGCTACACCTTC. As protein: CASSQGALGYTF.

The rearrangement uses TRBV28 and TRBJ1-6; 9 bases agree with TRBD1. CDR3 length: 14 amino acids. CDR1 MDHEN and CDR2 SYDVKM come from the germline V gene. V lost 6 bases, J lost 8 bases, and 5 bases stayed unmatched. The CDR3 spells CASSDRGWYSPLHF. As DNA, the CDR3 is TGTGCCAGCAGCGACAGGGGGTGGTATTCACCCCTCCACTTT.

This rearrangement joins TRBV7-8 to TRBJ1-1; D remains unclear. This CDR3 comprises 13 residues. Trimming left V 3 bases short and J 4 bases short, with 9 bases between. Looked up from germline, CDR1 is SGHVS and CDR2 is FQNEAQ. The CDR3 DNA follows: TGTGCCAGCAGCTTTTCGGGCAGCACTGAAGCTTTCTTT. Translating gives CASSFSGSTEAFF.

A note on this clone: At one end, the junction sequence differs from germline, possibly due to a read error. The V gene is TRBV7-4, the J gene TRBJ2-2; D gene uncertain. Germline assignment: CDR1 SGHVT and CDR2 SQSDAQ. The CDR3 sequence is 10 residues long. CDR3 protein: CSPVTGELFF. The CDR3, as DNA: TGCTCACCGGTTACCGGGGAGCTGTTTTTT.